These 29 T cell receptor beta chains were sequenced from one sample in a study of blood T cell repertoires in COVID-19. Sequencing used immunoSEQ multiplex PCR; TCRdb keeps in-frame clones, though not all of them. The sample has more than 55,000 clones, around 84% seen once. Specimen: peripheral blood. These receptors originate from a woman over 75 with acute or convalescent COVID-19.

Comments on this clone: The same CDR3 arises from other DNA sequences in this sample as well. This sequence joins TRBV5-5 and TRBJ2-1, with 9 bases matching TRBD2. Trimming cost V 0 bases and J 2 bases; bases outside gene matches: 3. The germline gives CDR1 SGHKS, CDR2 YYEKEE (reference sequence). The CDR3 has 16 residues. This CDR3 reads CASSLGGGGAYNEQFF. CDR3 sequence (DNA): TGTGCCAGCAGCTTGGGTGGCGGGGGGGCCTACAATGAGCAGTTCTTC. Complete variable domain (other parts from reference TRBV5-5 and TRBJ2-1): DAGVTQSPTHLIKTRGQQVTLRCSPISGHKSVSWYQQVLGQGPQFIFQYYEKEERGRGNFPDRFSARQFPNYSSELNVNALLLGDSALYLCASSLGGGGAYNEQFFGPGTRLTVL.

This chain connects TRBV18 to TRBJ2-5, with D maybe TRBD1 (5 bases). Germline lookup yields CDR1 KGHSH and CDR2 LQKENI. V shed 2 bases and J shed 0 bases, with 10 bases lying between them. The CDR3 sequence is 15 residues long. Here the CDR3 DNA reads TGTGCCAGCTCACCAGCGACAGCCCACCAAGAGACCCAGTACTTC. Its translation: CASSPATAHQETQYF.

The chain recombines TRBV3-1 (or the pseudogene TRBV3-2) with TRBJ2-2; possible D gene TRBD2, 5 bases. V lost 4 bases, J lost 3 bases, and 12 bases lay in between. The CDR3 is made up of 15 amino acids. Germline CDR1 is LGHDT and CDR2 is YNNKEL (reference sequence). The CDR3 region is CASSPFEGYTGELFF. In DNA, the CDR3 is TGTGCCAGCAGCCCCTTTGAGGGTTACACCGGGGAGCTGTTTTTT.

The chain carries TRBV5-6 and TRBJ2-1, with unresolved D. The ends were cut back, 0 bases at V and 0 bases at J, with 10 bases in the middle. The CDR3 covers 16 residues. Looked up from germline, CDR1 is SGHDT and CDR2 is YYEEEE. Here the CDR3 reads CASSLDPFSSYNEQFF. CDR3 nucleotide sequence: TGTGCCAGCAGCTTGGATCCGTTCAGCTCCTACAATGAGCAGTTCTTC.

This clone was seen more than once but under ten times. This chain joins TRBV7-3 and TRBJ2-2, with 11 nucleotides matching TRBD2. The length of the CDR3 is 19 residues. The germline gives CDR1 SGHTA, CDR2 FQGTGA. The junction had 17 bases not matched to a gene; V was cut back by 5 bases and J by 6 bases. DNA of the CDR3: TGTGCCAGCAGCACCCCGCGGGCTAGCGGGGGGATCCCACCCGGGGAGCTGTTTTTT. It is translated as CASSTPRASGGIPPGELFF. The variable domain in full, completed from reference TRBV7-3 and TRBJ2-2, reads GAGVSQTPSNKVTEKGKYVELRCDPISGHTALYWYRQSLGQGPEFLIYFQGTGAADDSGLPNDRFFAVRPEGSVSTLKIQRTERGDSAVYLCASSTPRASGGIPPGELFFGEGSRLTVL.

This clone has more than one count but fewer than ten. The rearrangement joins TRBV7-9 to TRBJ2-1, with 12 nucleotides matching TRBD2. The CDR3 covers 16 residues. Trimming at V came to 3 bases and at J to 6 bases, leaving 6 bases not matched to a gene. CDR1 is SEHNR, CDR2 FQNEAQ, per germline (reference sequence). The CDR3 region has the DNA TGTGCCAGCAGCTTGCAGCTAGCGGGGGGGCTCAATGAGCAGTTCTTC. Its translation is CASSLQLAGGLNEQFF.

Remarks on this clone: The sample contains more than one DNA sequence encoding this CDR3. This chain links TRBV10-1 with TRBJ1-2; D may be TRBD1 (6 bases). CDR1 is WNHNN and CDR2 is SYGVQD in the germline V gene (reference sequence). The CDR3 sequence is 13 residues long. Trimming took 3 bases from V and 4 from J, leaving 9 bases between them. CDR3 residues: CASSETGTYGYTF. The CDR3 nucleotides read TGCGCCAGCAGTGAAACAGGGACCTATGGCTACACCTTC.

The chain carries TRBV11-3 and TRBJ2-5; 9 bases map to TRBD2. CDR1 and CDR2 (germline): SGHNT, YENEEA. The ends lost 5 bases at V and 2 bases at J; junction bases unmatched: 9. The CDR3 runs to 16 residues. The CDR3 region is CASSPGSGGNQETQYF. The CDR3 DNA reads TGTGCCAGCAGCCCCGGTAGCGGGGGAAATCAAGAGACCCAGTACTTC.

The gene calls are TRBV29-1 and TRBJ2-7, with D uncertain. This CDR3 spans 12 amino acids. Trimming pared 1 base from V and 1 base from J, leaving 5 bases between. CDR1 SQVTM and CDR2 ANQGSEA come from the germline V gene. In DNA form, the CDR3 reads TGCAGCGTTGAAGGGCAGTCCTACGAGCAGTACTTC. Protein: CSVEGQSYEQYF.

This clone was seen once. The chain has TRBV7-2 and TRBJ2-7, with 7 positions matching TRBD1. The CDR3 runs 16 residues. Germline loops: CDR1 SGHTA, CDR2 FQGNSA. With 0 bases clipped from V and 4 bases from J, the junction kept 9 bases outside the gene matches. DNA for the CDR3: TGTGCCAGCAGCTTAGCCTCCCAGGACAGGTCATACGAGCAGTACTTC. It specifies CASSLASQDRSYEQYF.

The chain is built from TRBV23-1 and TRBJ2-3; 12 positions match TRBD2. TRBV23-1 is flagged as an ORF with uncertain function. The CDR3 runs 20 residues. V dropped 7 bases and J dropped 5; count of bases not matched to a gene: 22. The DNA of the CDR3 is TGCGCCAGCACCCAGAGGGCTAGCGGGGGGGGATGGCACAGTATAGATACGCAGTATTTT. It codes for CASTQRASGGGWHSIDTQYF.

The J gene is TRBJ1-2, the V gene TRBV6-5, with 7 bases fitting TRBD1. V shed 5 bases, J shed 0 bases, and the junction held 3 bases outside the gene matches. The CDR3 is made up of 14 amino acids. Per the germline V gene, CDR1 is MNHEY and CDR2 is SVGAGI. The CDR3 loop is CASSRTGPNYGYTF. CDR3 in DNA: TGTGCCAGCAGTAGGACAGGTCCTAACTATGGCTACACCTTC.

This clone was observed a single time. The V gene is TRBV11-3, the J gene TRBJ1-6, with 8 bases fitting TRBD1. The CDR3 length is 14 residues. The V segment lost 3 bases and the J segment 7 bases; nucleotides outside the gene matches: 2. CDR1 SGHNT and CDR2 YENEEA come from the germline V gene. Here the CDR3 DNA reads TGTGCCAGCAGCTTCACAGGGGGAAATTCACCCCTCCACTTT. The encoded protein is CASSFTGGNSPLHF.

V gene TRBV7-9 combines with J gene TRBJ1-1; 11 bases map to TRBD1. With 6 bases clipped from V and 2 bases from J, the junction kept 5 bases outside the gene matches. Per the germline V gene, CDR1 is SEHNR and CDR2 is FQNEAQ (reference sequence). The CDR3 runs to 15 residues. The CDR3 reads CASRPGQGENTEAFF. The CDR3 coding sequence is TGTGCCAGCAGACCGGGACAGGGGGAAAACACTGAAGCTTTCTTT.

V is TRBV2 and J is TRBJ1-2, with TRBD1 matching 9 bases. Losses at the gene ends were 5 bases for V and 7 bases for J; bases not matched to a gene: 11. Germline assignment: CDR1 SNHLY and CDR2 FYNNEI. This CDR3 contains 15 residues. CDR3 region: CASSYTRQGGSGYTF. For the CDR3, the DNA is TGTGCCAGCAGTTATACTAGACAGGGGGGAAGTGGCTACACCTTC.

The V gene is TRBV30, the J gene TRBJ1-3; D uncertain. The CDR3 has 13 amino acids. Between the trimmed V and J ends, which lost 0 bases and 7 bases, there was a span of 10 bases. Germline V CDR1 and CDR2: GTSNPN, SVGIG (reference sequence). The CDR3 nucleotides read TGTGCCTGGAGTGTACGTGGTGCGAACACCATATATTTT. Its protein is CAWSVRGANTIYF. The whole variable domain, filled in from reference TRBV30 and TRBJ1-3, reads SQTIHQWPATLVQPVGSPLSLECTVEGTSNPNLYWYRQAAGRGLQLLFYSVGIGQISSEVPQNLSASRPQDRQFILSSKKLLLSDSGFYLCAWSVRGANTIYFGEGSWLTVV.

The chain is built from TRBV4-2 and TRBJ2-3; TRBD2 aligns across 9 bases. V gave up 0 bases and J gave up 0 bases; unmatched junction bases: 4. The CDR3 has 17 residues. Germline V gives CDR1 LGHNA, CDR2 YNFKEQ. CDR3 DNA: TGTGCCAGCAGCCAAGAGCGGGGGGGGGCTAGCACAGATACGCAGTATTTT. Translation: CASSQERGGASTDTQYF.

This sequence joins TRBV7-9 and TRBJ2-3; TRBD1 aligns across 9 bases. Germline CDR1 is SEHNR and CDR2 is FQNEAQ (reference sequence). The CDR3 covers 17 residues. V lost 0 bases and J lost 3; bases outside the gene matches: 7. The CDR3 is CASSLAWDREGTDTQYF. The CDR3 region has the DNA TGTGCCAGCAGCTTAGCCTGGGACAGGGAGGGGACAGATACGCAGTATTTT.

The V and J genes are TRBV19 and TRBJ2-7, with TRBD2 as a possible D gene (6 bases). This CDR3 region has 13 residues. The germline V gene has CDR1 LNHDA and CDR2 SQIVND (reference sequence). V was cut by 0 bases and J by 7 bases, with 10 bases left in between. The CDR3 nucleotides read TGTGCCAGTAGTATAGATCGGGAGAGGGAGCAGTACTTC. Its protein product is CASSIDREREQYF.

This chain uses TRBV25-1 with TRBJ1-6; 9 bases match TRBD1. The CDR3 runs to 14 residues. Germline CDR1 is MGHDK and CDR2 is SYGVNS. Trimming removed 4 bases from V and 10 bases from J; junction bases left unmatched: 5. CDR3 region: CASSGGTGWSPLHF. The CDR3 DNA reads TGTGCCAGCAGTGGAGGGACAGGGTGGTCACCCCTCCACTTT.

This clone was observed a few times. The chain combines TRBV19 with TRBJ1-5, with 8 bases matching TRBD1. V lost 7 bases, J lost 1 base, and 9 bases stayed unmatched. Germline loops: CDR1 LNHDA, CDR2 SQIVND (reference sequence). The CDR3 contains 16 residues. CDR3 bases: TGTGCCAGTACCCCGACCGACAGGGGCAGCAATCAGCCCCAGCATTTT. Amino acids: CASTPTDRGSNQPQHF.

The rearrangement uses TRBV7-3 and TRBJ2-3; tentative D call: TRBD2 (6 bases). The ends were cut back, 1 base at V and 1 base at J, with 12 bases in the middle. This CDR3 has 16 residues. Germline V gene lookup returns CDR1 SGHTA and CDR2 FQGTGA. This CDR3 reads CASSLRPGLRTDTQYF. CDR3 nucleotide sequence: TGTGCCAGCAGCTTAAGGCCGGGACTTCGCACAGATACGCAGTATTTT.

This clone was counted a few times. The CDR3 protein is CASSPRVGSGETQYF. The CDR3 DNA sequence: TGCGCCAGCAGCCCCAGGGTGGGCTCCGGGGAGACCCAGTACTTC. The chain links TRBV10-1 to TRBJ2-5, with D possibly matching TRBD1 (5 bases). V was pared by 6 bases and J by 5 bases, with 19 bases between. The germline V gene has CDR1 WNHNN and CDR2 SYGVQD (reference sequence). The CDR3 totals 15 residues.

As DNA, the CDR3 is TGTGCCAGCAGCTTGGGAGGGGCACAAGAGACCCAGTACTTC. This gives the protein CASSLGGAQETQYF. The genes are TRBV6-6 and TRBJ2-5, with 7 bases aligning to TRBD2. With 6 bases clipped from V and 2 bases from J, the junction kept 6 bases outside the gene matches. Germline V gene data show CDR1 as MNHNY and CDR2 as SVGAGI (reference sequence). CDR3 length: 14 amino acids.

This rearrangement joins TRBV5-1 to TRBJ1-1; D gene uncertain. V was trimmed by 4 bases and J by 2 bases, leaving 6 bases between them. The CDR3 has 12 amino acids. Germline lookup yields CDR1 SGHRS and CDR2 YFSETQ. Here the CDR3 reads CASSPGNTEAFF. CDR3 sequence (DNA): TGCGCCAGCAGCCCAGGAAACACTGAAGCTTTCTTT.

This clone has a single count. The chain has TRBV6-5 and TRBJ1-5, with 9 bases that match TRBD1. This CDR3 is 14 amino acids long. Trimming at V came to 7 bases and at J to 2 bases, leaving 3 bases not matched to a gene. Germline V gene sequence: CDR1 MNHEY, CDR2 SVGAGI. The CDR3, as DNA: TGTGCCAGCAAGGGACAGGGAGGCAATCAGCCCCAGCATTTT. Residues: CASKGQGGNQPQHF.

This chain links TRBV10-2 with TRBJ2-1; possible D gene TRBD1, 6 bases. The CDR3 spans 13 residues. Germline CDR1 WSHSY, CDR2 SAAADI. V lost 7 bases, J lost 5 bases, and 12 bases lay in between. The DNA for the CDR3 is TGCGCCAGCAACGACAGGAGAAACAATGAGCAGTTCTTC. It yields the protein CASNDRRNNEQFF.

CDR3 residues: CASSTRGASGFSYNEQFF. In DNA, the CDR3 is TGTGCCAGCAGCACAAGGGGGGCTAGCGGGTTCTCCTACAATGAGCAGTTCTTC. The rearrangement links TRBV11-2 to TRBJ2-1, with 8 bases fitting TRBD2. CDR3 length: 18 residues. Germline assignment: CDR1 SGHAT and CDR2 FQNNGV. V trimming: 5 bases; J trimming: 0 bases; junction bases outside the gene matches: 12.

This chain connects TRBV9 to TRBJ2-2, with 10 bases that match TRBD2. Trimming took 7 bases from V and 7 from J; bases not matched to a gene: 7. CDR3 length equals 14 residues. The germline V gene has CDR1 SGDLS and CDR2 YYNGEE. As DNA, the CDR3 is TGTGCCAGCGGGCTAGCGGGGGAGTTCGGGGAGCTGTTTTTT. Translation: CASGLAGEFGELFF. The full variable domain, in which reference TRBV9 and TRBJ2-2 provide the parts outside the CDR3, is DSGVTQTPKHLITATGQRVTLRCSPRSGDLSVYWYQQSLDQGLQFLIQYYNGEERAKGNILERFSAQQFPDLHSELNLSSLELGDSALYFCASGLAGEFGELFFGEGSRLTVL.